This TCR beta chain is from a study of technical replicates of blood from several donors. Germline V gene sequence: CDR1 MNHEY, CDR2 SMNVEV (reference sequence). The CDR3 runs 17 residues. With V trimmed by 0 bases and J by 6 bases, 7 bases remained unmatched. Assay: immunoSEQ multiplex PCR; the TCRdb copy retains only in-frame clones and omits some. The table lists 60,000 or so clones, 97% of them singletons. The V and J genes are TRBV27 and TRBJ2-1; TRBD2 agrees at 11 bases. The sequence was collected from a human donor in good health. Material: T cells isolated from PBMCs. Here the CDR3 DNA reads TGTGCCAGCAGTTTATCCCTAGCGGGGGGTGGTTTCAATGAGCAGTTCTTC. Protein product: CASSLSLAGGGFNEQFF.